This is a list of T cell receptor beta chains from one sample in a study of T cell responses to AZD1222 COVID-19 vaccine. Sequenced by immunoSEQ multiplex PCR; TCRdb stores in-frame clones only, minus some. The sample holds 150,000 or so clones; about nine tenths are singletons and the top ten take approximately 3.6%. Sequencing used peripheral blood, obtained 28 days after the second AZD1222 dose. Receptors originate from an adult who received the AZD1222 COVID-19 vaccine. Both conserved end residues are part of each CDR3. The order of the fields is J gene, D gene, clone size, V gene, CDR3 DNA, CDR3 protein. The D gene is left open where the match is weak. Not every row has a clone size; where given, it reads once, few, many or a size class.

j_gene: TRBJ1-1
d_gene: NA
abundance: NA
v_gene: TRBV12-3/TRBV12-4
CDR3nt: TGTGCCAGCAGTTTTGGAGTACAAGAAGCTTTCTTT
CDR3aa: CASSFGVQEAFF

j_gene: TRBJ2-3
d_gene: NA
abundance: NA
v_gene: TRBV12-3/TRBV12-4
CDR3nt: TGTGCCAGCAGTTTAGGGGGGGATACGCAGTATTTT
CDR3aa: CASSLGGDTQYF

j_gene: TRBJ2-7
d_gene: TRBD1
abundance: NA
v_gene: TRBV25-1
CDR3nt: TGTGCCAGCAGTGAGCCGGGACAGGGGCCGCCAGGGGAGCAGTACTTC
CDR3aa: CASSEPGQGPPGEQYF

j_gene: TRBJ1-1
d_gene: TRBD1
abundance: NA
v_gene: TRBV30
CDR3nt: TGTGCCTGGAGTGCACCTAGGGACAGGTCGAACACTGAAGCTTTCTTT
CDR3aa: CAWSAPRDRSNTEAFF

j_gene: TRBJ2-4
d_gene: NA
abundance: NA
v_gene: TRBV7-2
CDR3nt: TGTGCCAGCAGCCCGTCCCTTACTAGTACAGCCAGAAACATTCAGTACTTC
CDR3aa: CASSPSLTSTARNIQYF

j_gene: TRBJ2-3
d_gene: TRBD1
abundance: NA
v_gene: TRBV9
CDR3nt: TGTGCCAGCAGCGACGACAGGGGCACAGATACGCAGTATTTT
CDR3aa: CASSDDRGTDTQYF

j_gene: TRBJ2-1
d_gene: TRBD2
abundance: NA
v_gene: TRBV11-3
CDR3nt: TGTGCCAGCAGCCTTAGGCGGACTAGCGGCACCTACAATGAGCAGTTCTTC
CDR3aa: CASSLRRTSGTYNEQFF

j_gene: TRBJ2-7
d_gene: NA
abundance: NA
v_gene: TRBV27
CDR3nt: TGTGCCAGCAGTTTATCTCCCCCAGGCATTGGGTACTACGAGCAGTACTTC
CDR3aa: CASSLSPPGIGYYEQYF

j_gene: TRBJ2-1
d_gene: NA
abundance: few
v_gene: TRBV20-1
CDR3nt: TGCAGTGCTAGTCCAAGGAGGGGCGTCAGTGAGCAGTTCTTC
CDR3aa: CSASPRRGVSEQFF

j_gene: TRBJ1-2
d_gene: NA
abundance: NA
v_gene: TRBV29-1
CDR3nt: TGCAGCGTTGAAGAACCATTCCTGCATGGCTACACCTTC
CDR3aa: CSVEEPFLHGYTF

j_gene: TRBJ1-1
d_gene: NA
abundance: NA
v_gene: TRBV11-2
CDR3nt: TGTGCCAGCAGCTCGAGGGGCAGTGTGAACACTGAAGCTTTCTTT
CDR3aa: CASSSRGSVNTEAFF

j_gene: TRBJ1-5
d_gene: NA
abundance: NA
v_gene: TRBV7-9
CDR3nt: TGTGCCAGCAGCTTAAGGGCAGGCGGTGACCAGCCCCAGCATTTT
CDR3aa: CASSLRAGGDQPQHF

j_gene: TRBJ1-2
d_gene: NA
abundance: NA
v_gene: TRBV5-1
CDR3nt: TGCGCCAGCAGCTTGGCCTCGGGGCTGCGGGGCTACACCTTC
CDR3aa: CASSLASGLRGYTF

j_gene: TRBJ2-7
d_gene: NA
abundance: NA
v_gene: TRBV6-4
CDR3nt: TGTGCCAGCAGTCCCGGGCCCACGTCCTACGAGCAGTACTTC
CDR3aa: CASSPGPTSYEQYF

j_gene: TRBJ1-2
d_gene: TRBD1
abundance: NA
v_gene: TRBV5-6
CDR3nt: TGTGCCAGCAGCCCCGGGACAGCTAGATCCCACTATGGCTACACCTTC
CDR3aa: CASSPGTARSHYGYTF

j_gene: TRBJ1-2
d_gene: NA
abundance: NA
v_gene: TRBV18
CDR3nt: TGTGCCAGCTCTCCGGACAGAAACTATGGCTACACCTTC
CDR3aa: CASSPDRNYGYTF

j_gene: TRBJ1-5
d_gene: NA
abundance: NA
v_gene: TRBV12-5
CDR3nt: TGTGCTAGTGGTCCTGGGGGGAGTCAGCCCCAGCATTTT
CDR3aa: CASGPGGSQPQHF

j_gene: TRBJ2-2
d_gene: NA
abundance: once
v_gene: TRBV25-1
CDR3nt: TGTGCCAGCAGTGAATATTCCCCGCCCGGGGAGCTGTTTTTT
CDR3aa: CASSEYSPPGELFF

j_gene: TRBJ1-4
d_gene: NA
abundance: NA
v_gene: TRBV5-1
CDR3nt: TGCGCCAGCAGCTTTGGAGGGATTGAAAAACTGTTTTTT
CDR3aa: CASSFGGIEKLFF

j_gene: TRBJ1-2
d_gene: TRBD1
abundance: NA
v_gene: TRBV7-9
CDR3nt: TGTGCCAGCACTCGATCAGGGGGGGAGGTGGATGGCTACACCTTC
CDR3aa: CASTRSGGEVDGYTF

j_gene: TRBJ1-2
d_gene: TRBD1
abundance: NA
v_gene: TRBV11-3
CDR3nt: TGTGCCAGCAGCTTAGGAGGGGGCGGCTACACCTTC
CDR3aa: CASSLGGGGYTF

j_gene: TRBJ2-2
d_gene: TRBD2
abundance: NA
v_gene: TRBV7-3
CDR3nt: TGTGCCAGCAGCTTAACATTGAGACTAGCGGGAGTGACCGGGGAGCTGTTTTTT
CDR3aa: CASSLTLRLAGVTGELFF

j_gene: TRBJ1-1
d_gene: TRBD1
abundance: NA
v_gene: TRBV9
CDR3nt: TGTGCCAGCAGCGTAGGGACAGGGGGCGGGACTGAAGCTTTCTTT
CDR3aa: CASSVGTGGGTEAFF

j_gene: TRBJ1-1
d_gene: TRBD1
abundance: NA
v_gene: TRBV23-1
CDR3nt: TGCGCCAGCAGTCTACGGACAGGGGAGAACACTGAAGCTTTCTTT
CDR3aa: CASSLRTGENTEAFF

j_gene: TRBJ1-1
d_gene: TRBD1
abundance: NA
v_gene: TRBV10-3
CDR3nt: TGTGCCATCAGTGAACAGGACAGGGGGCATTTTGAAGCTTTCTTT
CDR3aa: CAISEQDRGHFEAFF

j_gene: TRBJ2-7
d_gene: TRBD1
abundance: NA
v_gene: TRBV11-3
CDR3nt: TGTGCCAGCAGCGCACGACAGGGGGATTCGACCTACGAGCAGTACTTC
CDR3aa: CASSARQGDSTYEQYF